Detailed here is one T cell receptor (beta chain). What it recognizes is unknown. These data are taken from a study of blood T cells in healthy people across ages. Study-wide points: TCR beta diversity was tightly associated with the proportion of naive T cells. Age advanced and TCR beta diversity per million T cells fell, roughly linearly.

The germline gives CDR1 LNHNV, CDR2 YYDKDF (reference sequence). The CDR3 consists of 14 residues. J gave up 7 bases and V 3 bases, and 4 bases lay outside the gene matches. Using a J-beta primer mix together with a sample-barcoded 5' primer, a second PCR was run for roughly 6 to 11 cycles. A template-switch adaptor that had 12 random nucleotides put a tag on each cDNA molecule. TCRdb independently ran MiXCR on the 5' RACE reads; one entry per CDR3 protein. There are 1.5 million or so distinct CDR3 sequences in the sample; roughly 40% occur only once, and roughly 7.9% lies in the top ten. This clonotype originated in a woman younger than 30 in good health. The chain links TRBV15 to TRBJ2-2; the match to TRBD2 covers 8 bases. Sequences were obtained from blood. The CDR3 nucleotides read TGTGCCACCAGCAGCGGGAGGGCCAGCGGGGAGCTGTTTTTT. It encodes CATSSGRASGELFF. Full variable domain (remainder filled in from reference TRBV15 and TRBJ2-2): DAMVIQNPRYQVTQFGKPVTLSCSQTLNHNVMYWYQQKSSQAPKLLFHYYDKDFNNEADTPDNFQSRRPNTSFCFLDIRSPGLGDTAMYLCATSSGRASGELFFGEGSRLTVL.